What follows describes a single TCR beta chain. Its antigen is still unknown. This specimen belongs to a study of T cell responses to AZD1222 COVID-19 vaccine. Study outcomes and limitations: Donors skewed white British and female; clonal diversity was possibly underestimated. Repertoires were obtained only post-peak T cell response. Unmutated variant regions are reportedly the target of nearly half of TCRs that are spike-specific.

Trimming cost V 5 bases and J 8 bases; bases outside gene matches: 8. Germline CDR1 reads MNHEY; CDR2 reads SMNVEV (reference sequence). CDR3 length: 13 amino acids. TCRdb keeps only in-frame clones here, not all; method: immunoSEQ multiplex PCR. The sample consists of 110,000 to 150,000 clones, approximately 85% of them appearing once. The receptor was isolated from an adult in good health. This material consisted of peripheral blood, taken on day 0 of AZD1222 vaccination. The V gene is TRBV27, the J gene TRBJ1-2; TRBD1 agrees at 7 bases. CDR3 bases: TGTGCCAGCAGTAGGCAGGGGGTAGGCGGCTACACCTTC. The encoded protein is CASSRQGVGGYTF.